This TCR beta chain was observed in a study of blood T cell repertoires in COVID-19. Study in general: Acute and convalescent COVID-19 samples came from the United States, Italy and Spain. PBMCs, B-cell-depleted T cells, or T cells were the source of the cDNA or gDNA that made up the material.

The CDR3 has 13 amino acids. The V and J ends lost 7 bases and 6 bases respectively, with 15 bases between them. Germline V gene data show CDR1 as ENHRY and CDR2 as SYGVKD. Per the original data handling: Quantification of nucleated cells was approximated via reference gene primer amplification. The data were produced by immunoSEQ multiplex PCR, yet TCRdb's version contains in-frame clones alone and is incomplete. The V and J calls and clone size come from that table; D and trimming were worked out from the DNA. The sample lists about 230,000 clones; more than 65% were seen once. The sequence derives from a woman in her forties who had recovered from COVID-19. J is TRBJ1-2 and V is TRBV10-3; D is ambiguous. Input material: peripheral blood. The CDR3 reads CAITRTERDGYTF. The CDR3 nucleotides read TGTGCCATCACCAGGACTGAGCGAGATGGCTACACCTTC.